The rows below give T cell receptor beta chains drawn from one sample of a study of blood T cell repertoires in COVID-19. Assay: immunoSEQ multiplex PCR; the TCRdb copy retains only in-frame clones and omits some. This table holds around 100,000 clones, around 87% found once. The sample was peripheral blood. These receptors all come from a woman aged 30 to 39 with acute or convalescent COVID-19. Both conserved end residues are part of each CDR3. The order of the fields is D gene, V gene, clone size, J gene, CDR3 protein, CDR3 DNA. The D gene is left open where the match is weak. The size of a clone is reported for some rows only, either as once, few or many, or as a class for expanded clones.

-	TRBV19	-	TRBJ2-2	CASSIGQGRETGELFF	TGTGCCAGTAGTATCGGCCAGGGGAGGGAGACCGGGGAGCTGTTTTTT
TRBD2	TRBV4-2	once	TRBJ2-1	CASSQDRLAGYNEQFF	TGTGCCAGCAGCCAAGATCGGCTAGCGGGGTACAATGAGCAGTTCTTC
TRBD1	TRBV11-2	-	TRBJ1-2	CASSRLTGDYGYTF	TGTGCCAGCAGCCGCCTAACAGGGGACTATGGCTACACCTTC
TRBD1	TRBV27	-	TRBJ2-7	CASSFSGTGRQYF	TGTGCCAGCAGTTTTTCCGGGACAGGAAGGCAGTACTTC
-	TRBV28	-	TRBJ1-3	CASTDSQTAGNTIYF	TGTGCCAGCACGGACAGTCAAACTGCTGGAAACACCATATATTTT
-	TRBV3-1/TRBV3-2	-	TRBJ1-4	CASSQLGGRGEKLFF	TGTGCCAGCAGCCAACTGGGGGGGCGAGGAGAAAAACTGTTTTTT
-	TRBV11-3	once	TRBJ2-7	CASSVGGDYNSYEQYF	TGTGCCAGCAGCGTAGGGGGGGACTACAATTCCTACGAGCAGTACTTC
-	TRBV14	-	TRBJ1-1	CASSRTEGMNTEAFF	TGTGCCAGCAGCCGGACAGAGGGGATGAACACTGAAGCTTTCTTT
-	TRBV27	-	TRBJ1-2	CASSSPDSPNYGYTF	TGTGCCAGCAGCTCGCCGGACAGCCCTAACTATGGCTACACCTTC
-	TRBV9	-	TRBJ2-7	CASSVGGPSREQYF	TGTGCCAGCAGCGTCGGGGGACCCTCTCGGGAGCAGTACTTC
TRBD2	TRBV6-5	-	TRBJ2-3	CASSYGGGARTDTQYF	TGTGCCAGCAGTTACGGGGGAGGGGCGCGGACAGATACGCAGTATTTT
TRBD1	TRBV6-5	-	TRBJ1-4	CASRSGGTDEKLFF	TGTGCCAGCAGGTCAGGGGGAACGGATGAAAAACTGTTTTTT
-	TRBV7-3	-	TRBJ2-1	CASSPMPAAYNEQFF	TGTGCCAGCAGCCCAATGCCCGCGGCCTACAATGAGCAGTTCTTC
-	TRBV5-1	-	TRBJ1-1	CASSLAGVGEGMNTEAFF	TGCGCCAGCAGCTTGGCCGGGGTCGGTGAGGGAATGAACACTGAAGCTTTCTTT
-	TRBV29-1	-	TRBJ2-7	CSLIARGSSYEQYF	TGCAGCTTGATTGCGCGGGGTAGCTCCTACGAGCAGTACTTC
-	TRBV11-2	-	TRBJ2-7	CASSLGLGIGSYEQYF	TGTGCCAGCAGCTTAGGCCTCGGTATCGGGTCCTACGAGCAGTACTTC
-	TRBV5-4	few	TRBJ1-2	CASSVGGNYGYTF	TGTGCCAGCAGTGTGGGGGGTAACTATGGCTACACCTTC
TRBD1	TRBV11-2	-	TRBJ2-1	CASSPSQGARDNEQFF	TGTGCCAGCAGCCCCAGTCAGGGGGCTAGGGACAATGAGCAGTTCTTC
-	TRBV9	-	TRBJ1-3	CASSRGGNSGNTIYF	TGTGCCAGCAGCCGTGGAGGTAACTCTGGAAACACCATATATTTT
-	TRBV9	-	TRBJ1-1	CASSAHSTGQAFF	TGTGCCAGCAGCGCCCATTCGACAGGACAAGCTTTCTTT
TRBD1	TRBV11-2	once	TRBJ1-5	CASSSNRGKGQPQHF	TGTGCCAGCAGCTCTAACAGGGGCAAGGGGCAGCCCCAGCATTTT
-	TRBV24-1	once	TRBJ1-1	CATSRGLNTEAFF	TGTGCCACCTCGAGGGGGTTGAACACTGAAGCTTTCTTT
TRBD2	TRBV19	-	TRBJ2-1	CASSANTGLAGTRRGEQFF	TGTGCCAGTAGTGCCAACACCGGACTAGCGGGGACCCGACGGGGTGAGCAGTTCTTC
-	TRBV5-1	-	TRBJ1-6	CASSLGTPSRNNSPLHF	TGCGCCAGCAGTTTGGGGACTCCAAGCCGAAATAATTCACCCCTCCACTTT
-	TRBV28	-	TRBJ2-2	CASSFNPRRHTGELFF	TGTGCCAGCAGTTTCAATCCCAGGCGACACACCGGGGAGCTGTTTTTT
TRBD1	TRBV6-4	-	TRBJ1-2	CASSAPTGGDYGYTF	TGTGCCAGCAGTGCTCCGACAGGGGGAGACTATGGCTACACCTTC
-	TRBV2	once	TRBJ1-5	CASSPPGSNQPQHF	TGTGCCAGCAGCCCCCCGGGGAGCAATCAGCCCCAGCATTTT
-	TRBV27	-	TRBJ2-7	CASSPRGTSYEQYF	TGTGCCAGCAGTCCCCGGGGGACCTCCTACGAGCAGTACTTC
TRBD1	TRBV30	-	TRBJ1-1	CAWSGGQGADTEAFF	TGTGCCTGGAGTGGGGGACAGGGGGCTGACACTGAAGCTTTCTTT
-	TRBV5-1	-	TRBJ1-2	CASSLDWGGVSGYTF	TGCGCCAGCAGCTTGGATTGGGGAGGGGTGAGTGGCTACACCTTC
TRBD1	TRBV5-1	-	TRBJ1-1	CASSLVAGGAGTEAFF	TGCGCCAGCAGCTTGGTGGCAGGGGGCGCGGGCACTGAAGCTTTCTTT
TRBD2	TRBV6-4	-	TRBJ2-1	CASSDGTSGGLNEQFF	TGTGCCAGCAGTGACGGGACTAGCGGGGGTCTCAATGAGCAGTTCTTC
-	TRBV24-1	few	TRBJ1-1	CATSDSTVMNTEAFF	TGTGCCACCAGTGATTCGACAGTCATGAACACTGAAGCTTTCTTT